This T cell receptor (beta chain) was identified in a study of blood T cells in healthy people across ages. About the study: Researchers report that template switching captured about one barcoded beta molecule per two T cells.

The CDR3 spans 15 residues. The V end was cut by 0 bases, the J end by 6 bases, with 16 bases between. Germline V gene lookup returns CDR1 SGHRS and CDR2 YFSETQ. Together with a sample-barcoded 5' primer, a J-beta primer mix was included in a second PCR lasting roughly 6 to 12 cycles. The template-switch adaptor was a 5' adaptor with 12 random nucleotides. It tagged each cDNA molecule. TCRdb independently ran MiXCR on the 5' RACE reads; one entry per CDR3 protein. Counted here are 790,000 or so distinct CDR3 sequences, about half occurring once; the ten biggest clones make up over 15%. Per-sample PBMC isolation yielded at least 6.5 million cells.

The J gene is TRBJ2-7, the V gene TRBV5-1, with D unclear. Sequencing was carried out using blood. The sequence was obtained from a man at least 80 years old in good health. The DNA for the CDR3 is TGCGCCAGCAGCTTGGGTCCAGACCGCTGGAGCGAGCAGTACTTC. Its protein is CASSLGPDRWSEQYF.